These 10 T cell receptor beta chains were all obtained from the same sample, sequenced in a study of blood T cell repertoires in COVID-19 (TCRdb year 2020). The library was prepared using the immunoSEQ multiplex PCR assay. What TCRdb holds here is the immuneACCESS table cut down to in-frame rearrangements. Part of the clones is not present; checked against another copy, under half of the missing clones reflect an unresolved V gene, and the others are unexplained. For this sample there are 350,000 to 550,000 clones; 80% to 90% appear just once. The top ten clonotypes cover 1% to 1.3% of the sample. Sequenced material: PBMCs or T cells enriched from blood (not recorded which). The receptors here all came from a man aged 25 to 45 who had recovered from COVID-19.

This chain links TRBV4-1 with TRBJ1-1; TRBD1 matches 10 bases. Unmatched junction bases numbered 12, after V lost 5 bases and J lost 3 bases. The CDR3 loop spans 17 amino acids. CDR1 MGHRA and CDR2 YSYEKL come from the germline V gene. The CDR3, as DNA: TGCGCCAGCAGCGCCCGGGCGGGACAGGGGTTGGACACTGAAGCTTTCTTT. This sequence encodes CASSARAGQGLDTEAFF.

This clone is a singleton in its sample. The chain employs TRBV2 and TRBJ1-2, with 9 bases that match TRBD1. Germline V gene data show CDR1 as SNHLY and CDR2 as FYNNEI. The CDR3 runs 15 residues. After removal of 4 bases from V and 6 bases from J, the junction contained 9 bases not matched to a gene. DNA for the CDR3: TGTGCCAGCAGTGGGGACAGGGCAGAAATGGATGGCTACACCTTC. This codes for CASSGDRAEMDGYTF. Based on the CDR3 plus reference TRBV2 and TRBJ1-2, the full variable domain is EPEVTQTPSHQVTQMGQEVILRCVPISNHLYFYWYRQILGQKVEFLVSFYNNEISEKSEIFDDQFSVERPDGSNFTLKIRSTKLEDSAMYFCASSGDRAEMDGYTFGSGTRLTVV.

This clone was detected once. This chain uses TRBV2 with TRBJ1-4, with 8 positions matching TRBD1. This CDR3 region has 15 residues. The trim removed 2 bases at V and 12 bases at J, leaving 11 bases unmatched. Per germline, CDR1 SNHLY and CDR2 FYNNEI. The CDR3 nucleotides are TGTGCCAGCAGTGAAAGGACAGGGCCTAATTGGGAACTGTTTTTT. Amino acids: CASSERTGPNWELFF.

V gene TRBV28 combines with J gene TRBJ1-2; 7 positions match TRBD1. Trimming removed 5 bases from V and 7 bases from J; junction bases left unmatched: 4. CDR3 size: 12 residues. The V gene's germline CDR1 is MDHEN and CDR2 SYDVKM. Here the CDR3 DNA reads TGTGCCAGCAGTCAAGACAGGGTTGGCTACACCTTC. This gives the protein CASSQDRVGYTF.

The chain couples TRBV10-3 to TRBJ1-1, with D unclear. The V gene's germline CDR1 is ENHRY and CDR2 SYGVKD. The CDR3 is made up of 14 amino acids. Trimming removed 6 bases at V and 1 base at J, with 12 bases between. Written as DNA, the CDR3 is TGTGCCATCAGGACGGACTTGGCGAACACTGAAGCTTTCTTT. It yields the protein CAIRTDLANTEAFF.

The rearrangement joins TRBV15 to TRBJ2-7; no reliable D call. The CDR3 consists of 13 residues. Germline CDR1 and CDR2: LNHNV and YYDKDF (reference sequence). V was pared by 5 bases and J by 3 bases, with 11 bases between. This CDR3 reads CATSLNRGYEQYF. Written as DNA, the CDR3 is TGTGCCACCAGCTTGAACCGAGGCTACGAGCAGTACTTC.

The rearrangement links TRBV27 to TRBJ1-1; 7 bases map to TRBD1. Germline assignment: CDR1 MNHEY and CDR2 SMNVEV (reference sequence). V lost 6 bases, J lost 7 bases, and 17 bases stayed unmatched. The CDR3 spans 16 residues. The DNA of the CDR3 is TGTGCCAGCAGCTCCCTTCTTCCAAGGGGGCTTGGTGAAGCTTTCTTT. Translating it yields CASSSLLPRGLGEAFF.

The V gene is TRBV2, the J gene TRBJ2-1; D perhaps matches TRBD2 (5 bases). CDR1 SNHLY and CDR2 FYNNEI come from the germline V gene. This CDR3 is built from 12 residues. V was shortened by 6 bases and J by 8 bases, with 11 bases between the two germline ends. CDR3 residues: CASSQDWDEQFF. CDR3 DNA sequence: TGTGCCAGCAGCCAGGACTGGGATGAGCAGTTCTTC.

The chain combines TRBV4-2 with TRBJ2-5, with 12 bases aligning to TRBD2. The CDR3 covers 15 residues. V was pared by 4 bases and J by 5 bases, with 5 bases of the junction left unmatched. Per the germline V gene, CDR1 is LGHNA and CDR2 is YNFKEQ. CDR3 in DNA: TGTGCCAGCAGCCTCGGACTAGCGGGAAGGGAGACCCAGTACTTC. Translating gives CASSLGLAGRETQYF.

The V and J genes are TRBV27 and TRBJ2-3; possible D gene TRBD1, 6 bases. The length of the CDR3 is 17 residues. Germline V CDR1 and CDR2: MNHEY, SMNVEV (reference sequence). The V end lost 2 bases, the J end lost 2 bases, and 17 bases lay between the germline ends. CDR3 in amino acids: CASSLGGWGLSTDTQYF. In DNA, the CDR3 is TGTGCCAGCAGTTTAGGGGGCTGGGGTCTATCCACAGATACGCAGTATTTT.